The clone carrying this T cell receptor beta chain was observed at least ten times. V shed 5 bases and J shed 2 bases, with 10 bases lying between them. The CDR3 length is 14 residues. CDR1 and CDR2 (germline): SGHTA, FQGNSA. The data were obtained in a study of human T cells and chemical hapten exposure. Time point: pre-sensitization, week 0. As for treatment: therapeutic diphenylcyclopropenone sensitization with weekly scalp DPC. TCRdb reprocessed the RACE reads with MiXCR, giving one entry per CDR3 protein. The repertoire has 80,000 to 100,000 distinct CDR3 sequences, 10% to 11% of them found once; the top ten carry approximately 3.1%.

The origin of this receptor is an older woman with alopecia areata. Some clones in this sample may be carry-over from other donors' samples. The sample here was whole blood, taken in connection with sensitization to the hapten diphenylcyclopropenone (DPC). The rearrangement joins TRBV7-2 to TRBJ2-1; D remains unclear. The chain's CDR3 is CASSAVSTYNEQFF. The CDR3 coding sequence is TGTGCCAGCAGCGCAGTCAGCACCTACAATGAGCAGTTCTTC.